These 17 T cell receptor beta chains originate from one sample sequenced in a study of blood T cell repertoires in COVID-19. Assay: immunoSEQ multiplex PCR; the TCRdb copy retains only in-frame clones and omits some. The top ten hold more than 3% of the sample, which has around 60,000 clones, over 75% seen once. The sequenced sample was peripheral blood. The receptor source for this set is a human donor in a cohort sampled during active COVID-19.

The chain couples TRBV2 to TRBJ1-2; perhaps TRBD1 as D (5 bases). This CDR3 has 12 amino acids. Germline CDR1 and CDR2: SNHLY and FYNNEI. Between the trimmed V and J ends, which lost 4 bases and 3 bases, there was a span of 6 bases. CDR3 nucleotide sequence: TGTGCCAGCAGTGCCAGGGACTATGGCTACACCTTC. The encoded protein is CASSARDYGYTF.

V is TRBV16 and J is TRBJ1-1; D is uncertain. The germline V and J ends were trimmed by 1 base and 7 bases, with 7 bases remaining between them. The CDR3 is 12 residues long. Germline V gives CDR1 KGHSY, CDR2 FQNENV. CDR3 protein: CASSQWGGEAFF. The CDR3 nucleotides are TGTGCCAGCAGCCAATGGGGAGGTGAAGCTTTCTTT.

The J gene is TRBJ2-2, the V gene TRBV19; a possible D gene is TRBD2 (5 bases). The V end was cut by 5 bases, the J end by 4 bases, with 14 bases between. Per the germline V gene, CDR1 is LNHDA and CDR2 is SQIVND (reference sequence). This CDR3 is 15 amino acids long. The CDR3: CASSSLSGGTGELFF. In DNA form, the CDR3 reads TGTGCCAGTAGTTCCCTGAGCGGCGGCACCGGGGAGCTGTTTTTT.

This clone has just a few counts. V usage is TRBV5-1 and J usage is TRBJ2-7, with a possible D match to TRBD2 (6 bases). Trimming removed 2 bases at V and 2 bases at J, with 11 bases between. This CDR3 spans 14 amino acids. Germline-derived CDR1 and CDR2 are SGHRS and YFSETQ. CDR3 loop: CASSFAGPAYEQYF. CDR3 sequence (DNA): TGCGCCAGCAGCTTCGCGGGGCCCGCCTACGAGCAGTACTTC.

The chain uses TRBV15 and TRBJ1-2; 8 bases line up with TRBD1. Germline CDR1 is LNHNV and CDR2 is YYDKDF (reference sequence). The CDR3 is 15 amino acids. The junction had 6 bases not matched to a gene; V was cut back by 3 bases and J by 3 bases. CDR3 in DNA: TGTGCCACCAGCAGTGACAGACAGGGGTACTATGGCTACACCTTC. It translates to CATSSDRQGYYGYTF.

The chain uses TRBV6-2 or TRBV6-3 and TRBJ2-7, with a possible D match to TRBD2 (5 bases). The CDR3 is made up of 17 amino acids. Germline V lookup: CDR1 MNHEY, CDR2 SVGEGT. V was shortened by 2 bases and J by 1 base, with 18 bases between the two germline ends. This CDR3 is CASSYKGAGRGSYEQYF. The DNA for the CDR3 is TGTGCCAGCAGTTACAAGGGAGCAGGACGCGGGTCCTACGAGCAGTACTTC.

The chain uses TRBV19 and TRBJ1-6; D might be TRBD1 (6 bases). Germline assignment: CDR1 LNHDA and CDR2 SQIVND (reference sequence). CDR3 length equals 16 residues. V dropped 1 base and J dropped 8 bases, with 15 bases sitting between them. The CDR3 is CASSIAAGATHSPLHF. DNA of the CDR3: TGTGCCAGTAGTATAGCGGCAGGGGCTACGCATTCACCCCTCCACTTT.

The V call is TRBV5-1, the J call TRBJ2-7; TRBD1 agrees at 9 bases. The CDR3 is 15 residues long. The junction had 8 bases not matched to a gene; V was cut back by 3 bases and J by 4 bases. Germline CDR1 and CDR2: SGHRS and YFSETQ. The CDR3 nucleotides are TGCGCCAGCAGCTCGGGGACAGGGAAGGAGTACGAGCAGTACTTC. Translated, it gives CASSSGTGKEYEQYF.

This chain connects TRBV5-8 to TRBJ2-5; TRBD2 is a possible D gene (5 bases). V lost 4 bases and J lost 9, with 13 bases in between. There are 12 residues in the CDR3. Germline V CDR1 and CDR2: SGHTS, YDEGEE. In DNA, the CDR3 is TGTGCCAGCAGCAGAACTAGAGAAGCCCAGTACTTC. It specifies CASSRTREAQYF.

The V and J genes are TRBV2 and TRBJ2-2; D may be TRBD1 (6 bases). Per the germline V gene, CDR1 is SNHLY and CDR2 is FYNNEI. This CDR3 is built from 15 residues. Between the trimmed V and J ends, which lost 6 bases and 7 bases, there was a span of 18 bases. This CDR3 reads CASRAGTKGVGELFF. The CDR3 DNA reads as TGTGCCAGCAGGGCCGGGACAAAAGGAGTCGGGGAGCTGTTTTTT.

V usage is TRBV6-6 and J usage is TRBJ2-1; D might be TRBD2 (6 bases). Germline assignment: CDR1 MNHNY and CDR2 SVGAGI (reference sequence). V shed 3 bases and J shed 7 bases, with 16 bases lying between them. The length of the CDR3 is 15 residues. CDR3 DNA: TGTGCCAGCAGTTATTATGGCGGGGCGGGGAATGAGCAGTTCTTC. Translation: CASSYYGGAGNEQFF.

The chain combines TRBV7-8 with TRBJ2-3; a weak D match, TRBD2 (6 bases). Trimming stripped 5 bases from V and 3 bases from J, with 18 bases between. Germline CDR1 SGHVS, CDR2 FQNEAQ. The CDR3 consists of 16 residues. This chain's CDR3 is CASSVSGTGGTDTQYF. DNA of the CDR3: TGTGCCAGCAGCGTGTCCGGGACTGGAGGGACAGATACGCAGTATTTT.

This chain links TRBV9 with TRBJ2-7, with 9 bases that match TRBD1. The CDR3 totals 14 residues. Germline V gene sequence: CDR1 SGDLS, CDR2 YYNGEE. V was clipped by 5 bases and J by 6 bases; unmatched bases: 9. The CDR3 bases are TGTGCCAGCAGTCCGGGACAGGGTTTATTCGAGCAGTACTTC. The encoded protein is CASSPGQGLFEQYF.

The chain carries TRBV7-8 and TRBJ2-3; 8 bases map to TRBD2. The CDR3 runs to 19 residues. J was trimmed by 7 bases and V by 6 bases; bases with no gene match: 24. From germline, CDR1 is SGHVS and CDR2 FQNEAQ. The CDR3 region is CASSLSGGPVVGGAYTQYF. The CDR3 bases are TGTGCCAGCAGTCTCAGCGGGGGCCCCGTTGTGGGGGGGGCTTATACGCAGTATTTT.

V and J are TRBV9 and TRBJ2-2, with 9 positions matching TRBD1. CDR1 SGDLS and CDR2 YYNGEE come from the germline V gene. The trim removed 4 bases at V and 5 bases at J, leaving 6 bases unmatched. The CDR3 consists of 15 residues. CDR3 sequence: CASSSRQGGTGELFF. Here the CDR3 DNA reads TGTGCCAGCAGCTCCCGACAGGGGGGGACCGGGGAGCTGTTTTTT.

This chain connects TRBV11-2 to TRBJ2-3, with 7 nucleotides matching TRBD2. The J segment lost 0 bases and the V segment lost 5 bases, leaving 8 bases of the junction unmatched. CDR1 SGHAT and CDR2 FQNNGV come from the germline V gene. The CDR3 covers 16 residues. DNA for the CDR3: TGTGCCAGCAGCCTCCGGGGTAGCGGGAGCACAGATACGCAGTATTTT. It codes for CASSLRGSGSTDTQYF.

The V call is TRBV7-2, the J call TRBJ2-4, with TRBD1 matching over 8 bases. Germline trimming cut 1 base from V and 2 bases from J; bases unmatched to any gene: 7. The CDR3 extends over 17 amino acids. CDR1 SGHTA and CDR2 FQGNSA come from the germline V gene. DNA of the CDR3: TGTGCCAGCAGCTTAGTCATGGCAGGGGGCACCAAAAACATTCAGTACTTC. Amino acids: CASSLVMAGGTKNIQYF.